These 27 T cell receptor beta chains originate from one sample sequenced in a study of T-cell reconstitution after alpha-beta-depleted transplantation in children. Construction of the TCRbeta library involved unique molecular identifiers. TCRdb redid the calling of the PCR reads with MiXCR, one entry per CDR3 protein. Of hundreds of thousands of distinct CDR3 sequences detected, roughly 17% appear once; the ten largest clones hold 0.85% to 1.3%. The material sequenced was PBMCs from the stem cell graft donor, taken from the stem cell graft. The receptors derive from a human donor who donated a stem cell graft to a child with acute myeloid leukemia.

This clonotype came up many times. V is TRBV20-1 and J is TRBJ2-5; 11 positions match TRBD2. The CDR3 has 15 residues. Losses at the gene ends were 0 bases for V and 3 bases for J; bases not matched to a gene: 3. Germline CDR1 reads DFQATT; CDR2 reads SNEGSKA (reference sequence). The CDR3 DNA sequence: TGCAGTGCTAGAGAGGGGACTAGCGGAAAAGAGACCCAGTACTTC. Its translation is CSAREGTSGKETQYF.

This clonotype was detected a few times. This chain uses TRBV7-2 with TRBJ2-1; 8 bases are a match to TRBD2. The germline V gene encodes CDR1 SGHTA and CDR2 FQGNSA. V lost 3 bases, J lost 7 bases, and 8 bases stayed unmatched. This CDR3 comprises 15 residues. Written as DNA, the CDR3 is TGTGCCAGCAGCTTCCTTAGCGGGGTGGGGAATGAGCAGTTCTTC. It is translated as CASSFLSGVGNEQFF.

This clonotype was counted ten times or more. The genes are TRBV27 and TRBJ2-7, with unresolved D. The CDR3 extends over 14 amino acids. Germline CDR1 and CDR2: MNHEY and SMNVEV (reference sequence). The germline V and J ends were trimmed by 2 bases and 6 bases, with 14 bases remaining between them. The CDR3: CASSLATPSREQYF. In DNA form, the CDR3 reads TGTGCCAGCAGTTTAGCGACACCCTCTCGCGAGCAGTACTTC.

The chain has TRBV12-3 or TRBV12-4 and TRBJ1-4; D may be TRBD1 (5 bases). The CDR3 runs 15 residues. V lost 7 bases, J lost 0 bases, and 12 bases lay in between. CDR3 residues: CASTLAGATNEKLFF. CDR3 sequence (DNA): TGTGCCAGCACACTAGCGGGGGCAACTAATGAAAAACTGTTTTTT.

There are many counts of this clonotype. The rearrangement joins TRBV6-1 to TRBJ1-2; D possibly corresponds to TRBD1 (5 bases). Trimming stripped 6 bases from V and 7 bases from J, with 30 bases between. This CDR3 has 18 amino acids. Per germline, CDR1 MNHNS and CDR2 SASEGT. The CDR3 region is CASRPPEDSSRLGGGYTF. In DNA form, the CDR3 reads TGTGCCAGCAGGCCACCCGAGGACTCGTCTAGGCTTGGGGGTGGCTACACCTTC.

In this sample, this clonotype turned up a few times. The V call is TRBV28, the J call TRBJ1-2; TRBD1 matches 7 bases. The CDR3 is 13 residues long. The germline CDR1 and CDR2 sequences are MDHEN and SYDVKM. V shed 5 bases, J shed 7 bases, and the junction held 7 bases outside the gene matches. CDR3 protein: CASSPTGAPGYTF. The CDR3, as DNA: TGTGCCAGCAGTCCCACAGGGGCTCCTGGCTACACCTTC.

The chain employs TRBV5-1 and TRBJ2-3; D is possibly TRBD1 or TRBD2 (6 bases each). CDR1 is SGHRS and CDR2 is YFSETQ in the germline V gene. Trimming removed 4 bases from V and 6 bases from J, with 15 bases in between. CDR3 length: 14 amino acids. The CDR3 loop reads CASSPGAGGDTQYF. CDR3 sequence (DNA): TGCGCCAGCAGCCCGGGGGCAGGAGGGGATACGCAGTATTTT. Full variable domain (rest looked up from reference TRBV5-1 and TRBJ2-3): KAGVTQTPRYLIKTRGQQVTLSCSPISGHRSVSWYQQTPGQGLQFLFEYFSETQRNKGNFPGRFSGRQFSNSRSEMNVSTLELGDSALYLCASSPGAGGDTQYFGPGTRLTVL.

This clonotype has just one count. This chain connects TRBV28 to TRBJ1-1; D uncertain. The V gene's germline CDR1 is MDHEN and CDR2 SYDVKM. The V gene lost 6 bases and the J gene lost 8 bases, with 19 bases spanning the gap. The CDR3 is 14 residues long. CDR3 residues: CASSFIPGPPEAFF. For the CDR3, the DNA is TGTGCCAGCAGCTTTATCCCCGGACCCCCCGAAGCTTTCTTT.

With respect to this clonotype: One end of the junction does not line up with germline, which may come from a read error. The V call is TRBV19, the J call TRBJ2-1, with TRBD1 matching over 7 bases. CDR3 length equals 16 residues. Germline V CDR1 and CDR2: LNHDA, SQIVND (reference sequence). CDR3 nucleotide sequence: TGTGCCAGTAGTATCTACGGGACAGCGTCCTACCATGAGCAGTTCTTC. The encoded protein is CASSIYGTASYHEQFF.

This clonotype was recorded a few times. The rearrangement links TRBV7-9 to TRBJ1-2; a possible D gene is TRBD1 (5 bases). Germline lookup yields CDR1 SEHNR and CDR2 FQNEAQ (reference sequence). The CDR3 has 15 residues. Trimming pared 4 bases from V and 2 bases from J, leaving 14 bases between. Here the CDR3 DNA reads TGTGCCAGCAGCTCGCCGGGACCGACCAACTATGGCTACACCTTC. Amino acid sequence: CASSSPGPTNYGYTF. Full variable domain (outside the CDR3, taken from reference TRBV7-9 and TRBJ1-2): DTGVSQNPRHKITKRGQNVTFRCDPISEHNRLYWYRQTLGQGPEFLTYFQNEAQLEKSRLLSDRFSAERPKGSFSTLEIQRTEQGDSAMYLCASSSPGPTNYGYTFGSGTRLTVV.

Ten or more counts support this clonotype. The chain carries TRBV20-1 and TRBJ1-4; D is unclear. Germline V lookup: CDR1 DFQATT, CDR2 SNEGSKA (reference sequence). V was trimmed by 0 bases and J by 8 bases, leaving 13 bases between them. The CDR3 runs 14 residues. CDR3 region: CSARDGTAPEKLFF. The CDR3 nucleotides are TGCAGTGCTAGAGACGGTACAGCCCCCGAAAAACTGTTTTTT.

A word on this clonotype: One end of the junction fails to match germline, which may point to a read error. The chain has TRBV7-2 and TRBJ1-1; 7 bases fit TRBD1. The CDR3 spans 16 residues. CDR1 is SGHTA, CDR2 FQGNSA, per germline. The CDR3 is CASSLHTGQANTEALF. The CDR3 nucleotides read TGTGCCAGCAGCCTCCACACCGGACAGGCCAACACTGAAGCTCTCTTT.

This clonotype was seen a few times. This sequence joins TRBV6-2 or TRBV6-3 and TRBJ2-7, with D tentatively TRBD1 (5 bases). The V end lost 7 bases, the J end lost 0 bases, and 10 bases lay between the germline ends. The CDR3 has 13 amino acids. Per the germline V gene, CDR1 is MNHEY and CDR2 is SVGEGT. The CDR3 DNA reads as TGTGCCAGCAAATCAGGGCCCTCCTACGAGCAGTACGTC. It translates to CASKSGPSYEQYV.

This clonotype was observed a few times. The rearrangement links TRBV7-2 to TRBJ1-2; TRBD1 agrees at 9 bases. This CDR3 comprises 16 residues. CDR1 and CDR2 from the germline V gene are SGHTA and FQGNSA. V trimming: 7 bases; J trimming: 3 bases; junction bases outside the gene matches: 12. The DNA of the CDR3 is TGTGCCAGCACCTCCTCCACAGGGGGCGCTCACTATGGCTACACCTTC. It specifies CASTSSTGGAHYGYTF.

This clonotype appeared a few times. The V gene is TRBV7-2, the J gene TRBJ1-6; D may be TRBD1 (5 bases). CDR3 length: 15 amino acids. The V end lost 5 bases, the J end lost 10 bases, and 18 bases lay between the germline ends. CDR1 and CDR2 from the germline V gene are SGHTA and FQGNSA. Written as DNA, the CDR3 is TGTGCCAGCAGCCCCGAGGGACTTGCTAGCTCACCCCTCCACTTT. This translates into CASSPEGLASSPLHF.

This chain uses TRBV29-1 with TRBJ2-3; 12 positions match TRBD2. The CDR3 loop spans 15 amino acids. V was pared by 3 bases and J by 5 bases, with 6 bases of the junction left unmatched. Germline CDR1 reads SQVTM; CDR2 reads ANQGSEA. DNA of the CDR3: TGCAGCGTTGAGACTAGCGGGGGCCAGGGAGATACGCAGTATTTT. It is translated as CSVETSGGQGDTQYF.

This clonotype came up many times. The chain recombines TRBV24-1 with TRBJ2-2; D is perhaps TRBD1 (5 bases). Germline V lookup: CDR1 KGHDR, CDR2 SFDVKD. Trimming pared 1 base from V and 0 bases from J, leaving 8 bases between. The CDR3 loop spans 16 amino acids. This CDR3 is CATSDLGETNTGELFF. In DNA form, the CDR3 reads TGTGCCACCAGTGATTTAGGGGAAACGAACACCGGGGAGCTGTTTTTT.

CDR3 sequence reads: CASTVNTEAFF. The CDR3 DNA reads TGTGCCAGCACTGTAAACACTGAAGCTTTCTTT. V gene TRBV6-6 combines with J gene TRBJ1-1; D call uncertain. Trimming took 7 bases from V and 2 from J, leaving 5 bases between them. The germline gives CDR1 MNHNY, CDR2 SVGAGI (reference sequence). The CDR3 runs to 11 residues.

As to this clonotype: It may be a read error: a sequence one base away is much more abundant. This chain uses TRBV20-1 with TRBJ2-3; TRBD1 is a possible D gene (6 bases). The V gene's germline CDR1 is DFQATT and CDR2 SNEGSKA (reference sequence). Trimming stripped 5 bases from V and 2 bases from J, with 14 bases between. The CDR3 extends over 14 amino acids. The CDR3 coding sequence is TGCAGTGCTCACCGGGACAAGGCCACAGATACGCAGTATTTT. Protein product: CSAHRDKATDTQYF.

This clonotype was counted at least ten times. The chain recombines TRBV20-1 with TRBJ1-5, with 7 bases identical to TRBD1. The J segment lost 4 bases and the V segment lost 6 bases, leaving 9 bases of the junction unmatched. CDR1 is DFQATT, CDR2 SNEGSKA, per germline (reference sequence). The length of the CDR3 is 14 residues. The CDR3 here is CSATNRGGNQPQHF. Written as DNA, the CDR3 is TGCAGTGCCACCAACAGGGGCGGAAATCAGCCCCAGCATTTT.

This clonotype was seen only a few times. The chain employs TRBV21-1 and TRBJ1-4. TRBV21-1 is deemed a pseudogene. The CDR3 is made up of 17 amino acids. CDR3: CASKGGQTTDSSEKLFF. In nucleotides, the CDR3 is TGTGCCAGCAAAGGAGGGCAGACTACTGACTCGAGTGAAAAACTGTTTTTT.

The chain joins TRBV5-1 to TRBJ1-1; D perhaps matches TRBD1 (5 bases). Trimming took off 5 bases at V and 5 bases at J, with 13 bases between the two ends. Germline lookup yields CDR1 SGHRS and CDR2 YFSETQ. CDR3 length equals 13 residues. CDR3: CASSFRRETEAFF. The CDR3 nucleotides read TGCGCCAGCAGTTTCCGCAGGGAGACTGAAGCTTTCTTT.

This CDR3 reads CASSYEVSVTDTQYF. The CDR3 bases are TGTGCCAGCAGTTACGAGGTATCCGTCACAGATACGCAGTATTTT. This rearrangement joins TRBV6-2 or TRBV6-3 to TRBJ2-3; D call uncertain. The CDR3 runs to 15 residues. Trimming cost V 2 bases and J 2 bases, with 11 bases left between them. CDR1 is MNHEY and CDR2 is SVGEGT in the germline V gene.

This chain connects TRBV5-6 to TRBJ2-1, with 10 nucleotides matching TRBD1. The V segment lost 5 bases and the J segment 4 bases; nucleotides outside the gene matches: 9. Germline CDR1 is SGHDT and CDR2 is YYEEEE. The CDR3 length is 16 residues. CDR3 in DNA: TGTGCCAGCAGAGAATTTGGGACAGGGGTTTACAATGAGCAGTTCTTC. Amino acid sequence: CASREFGTGVYNEQFF.

This chain's CDR3 is CASSLSHPDRGLDTQYF. The DNA of the CDR3 is TGTGCCAGCAGCTTAAGCCACCCCGACAGGGGTTTAGATACGCAGTATTTT. This chain links TRBV7-6 with TRBJ2-3; 8 bases map to TRBD1. The V gene's germline CDR1 is SGHVS and CDR2 FNYEAQ. The CDR3 runs 17 residues. V lost 2 bases, J lost 5 bases, and 12 bases stayed unmatched. Together with reference TRBV7-6 and TRBJ2-3, the CDR3 gives the full variable domain: GAGVSQSPRYKVTKRGQDVALRCDPISGHVSLYWYRQALGQGPEFLTYFNYEAQQDKSGLPNDRFSAERPEGSISTLTIQRTEQRDSAMYRCASSLSHPDRGLDTQYFGPGTRLTVL.

This clonotype was detected a few times. The chain is built from TRBV30 and TRBJ2-1, with 8 positions matching TRBD1. The V segment lost 2 bases and the J segment 0 bases; nucleotides outside the gene matches: 18. The CDR3 is 20 amino acids. Looked up from germline, CDR1 is GTSNPN and CDR2 is SVGIG (reference sequence). The CDR3 reads CAWSKKGQGVRRDSYNEQFF. CDR3 nucleotide sequence: TGTGCCTGGAGTAAAAAAGGACAGGGAGTTCGGCGGGACTCCTACAATGAGCAGTTCTTC. The whole variable domain, remainder taken from reference TRBV30 and TRBJ2-1, is SQTIHQWPATLVQPVGSPLSLECTVEGTSNPNLYWYRQAAGRGLQLLFYSVGIGQISSEVPQNLSASRPQDRQFILSSKKLLLSDSGFYLCAWSKKGQGVRRDSYNEQFFGPGTRLTVL.

This clonotype was detected ten times or more. The V gene is TRBV20-1, the J gene TRBJ2-2, with D maybe TRBD1 (6 bases). Germline lookup yields CDR1 DFQATT and CDR2 SNEGSKA (reference sequence). V lost 0 bases and J lost 8, with 16 bases in between. The CDR3 is made up of 15 amino acids. As DNA, the CDR3 is TGCAGTGCTAGAGATGGTGAGACAGGACTGGGGGAGCTGTTTTTT. Its protein product is CSARDGETGLGELFF.